This TCR beta chain was identified during a study of CD8 T cells in ankylosing spondylitis. Study results and caveats: Within ankylosing spondylitis blood, a TCR beta motif made up of fewer than ten highly homologous variants appeared to be characteristic. Some motif variants had been reported before (in reactive arthritis synovial fluid and blood). Disease-linked clones had a CD8+ phenotype and relatively low frequency in peripheral blood. According to the report, clones linked to the disease were significantly enriched in matched synovial fluid samples taken from ankylosing spondylitis patients.

5'-RACE, quantitative and with molecular barcodes, yielded the TCR beta libraries. TCRdb independently ran MiXCR on the 5' RACE reads; one entry per CDR3 protein. There are about 390,000 distinct CDR3 sequences in the sample; approximately 20% occur only once, and about 16% lies in the top ten. V dropped 0 bases and J dropped 0 bases, with 9 bases sitting between them. CDR3 size: 16 residues. CDR1 is KGHSH, CDR2 LQKENI, per germline. This clonotype came up many times. Its specificity is not known. This sequence joins TRBV18 and TRBJ2-1; D unresolved. Source material: blood, either unsorted or a sorted T cell fraction (not recorded which). This clonotype was sampled from a male donor with ankylosing spondylitis. In DNA form, the CDR3 reads TGTGCCAGCTCACCACCAGCAGCCGGCTCCTACAATGAGCAGTTCTTC. As protein: CASSPPAAGSYNEQFF.